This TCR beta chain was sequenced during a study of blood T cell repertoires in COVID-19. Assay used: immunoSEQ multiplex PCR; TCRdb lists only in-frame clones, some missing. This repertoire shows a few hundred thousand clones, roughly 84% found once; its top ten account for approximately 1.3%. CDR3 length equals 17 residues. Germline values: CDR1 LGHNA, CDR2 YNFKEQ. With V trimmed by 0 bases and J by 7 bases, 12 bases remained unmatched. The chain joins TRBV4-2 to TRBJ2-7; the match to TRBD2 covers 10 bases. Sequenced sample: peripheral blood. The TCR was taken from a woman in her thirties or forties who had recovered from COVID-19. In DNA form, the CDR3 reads TGTGCCAGCAGCCAAGATAGAAATGGACTAGCGGCGGGGGAGCAGTACTTC. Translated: CASSQDRNGLAAGEQYF.